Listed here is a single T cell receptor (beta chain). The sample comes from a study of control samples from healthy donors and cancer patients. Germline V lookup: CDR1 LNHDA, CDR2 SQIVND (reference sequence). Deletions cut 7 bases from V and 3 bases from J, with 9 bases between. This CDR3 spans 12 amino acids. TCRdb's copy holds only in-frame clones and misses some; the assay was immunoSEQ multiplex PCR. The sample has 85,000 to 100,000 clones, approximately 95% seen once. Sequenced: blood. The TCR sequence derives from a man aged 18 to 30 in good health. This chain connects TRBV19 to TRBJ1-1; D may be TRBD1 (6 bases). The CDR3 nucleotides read TGTGCCAGTAAGGAGGGGGACACTGAAGCTTTCTTT. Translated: CASKEGDTEAFF. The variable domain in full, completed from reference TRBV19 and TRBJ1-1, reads DGGITQSPKYLFRKEGQNVTLSCEQNLNHDAMYWYRQDPGQGLRLIYYSQIVNDFQKGDIAEGYSVSREKKESFPLTVTSAQKNPTAFYLCASKEGDTEAFFGQGTRLTVV.